The 7 T cell receptor beta chains given below trace back to one sample, sequenced in a study of blood T cell repertoires in COVID-19. Sequenced by immunoSEQ multiplex PCR; TCRdb stores in-frame clones only, minus some. The data hold about 370,000 clones, with about 90% observed a single time. The sample taken for sequencing was peripheral blood. All receptors derive from a woman aged 30 to 39 with COVID-19, enrolled during active disease.

This clone appeared a few times. The J gene is TRBJ2-1, the V gene TRBV2, with 7 bases that match TRBD2. The J segment lost 0 bases and the V segment lost 7 bases, leaving 6 bases of the junction unmatched. In germline, CDR1 is SNHLY, CDR2 FYNNEI. This CDR3 contains 15 residues. CDR3 sequence (DNA): TGTGCCAGCACCCTTGGCGGGAGCTCCTACAATGAGCAGTTCTTC. It yields the protein CASTLGGSSYNEQFF. Using reference TRBV2 and TRBJ2-1 for the parts outside the CDR3, the full variable domain is EPEVTQTPSHQVTQMGQEVILRCVPISNHLYFYWYRQILGQKVEFLVSFYNNEISEKSEIFDDQFSVERPDGSNFTLKIRSTKLEDSAMYFCASTLGGSSYNEQFFGPGTRLTVL.

V gene TRBV28 combines with J gene TRBJ2-6, with 9 bases aligning to TRBD1. There are 19 residues in the CDR3. Germline V lookup: CDR1 MDHEN, CDR2 SYDVKM. V lost 7 bases and J lost 0; bases outside the gene matches: 13. CDR3 region: CASTTISGTGNSGANVLTF. In DNA, the CDR3 is TGTGCCAGCACTACCATTTCCGGGACAGGGAACTCTGGGGCCAACGTCCTGACTTTC. The whole variable domain, remainder taken from reference TRBV28 and TRBJ2-6, is DVKVTQSSRYLVKRTGEKVFLECVQDMDHENMFWYRQDPGLGLRLIYFSYDVKMKEKGDIPEGYSVSREKKERFSLILESASTNQTSMYLCASTTISGTGNSGANVLTFGAGSRLTVL.

The gene calls are TRBV4-1 and TRBJ2-7, with D maybe TRBD1 (6 bases). Trimming took off 1 base at V and 5 bases at J, with 9 bases between the two ends. The V gene's germline CDR1 is MGHRA and CDR2 YSYEKL. This CDR3 comprises 13 residues. The CDR3 sequence: CASSQARGHEQYF. CDR3 nucleotide sequence: TGCGCCAGCAGCCAAGCCAGGGGTCACGAGCAGTACTTC.

The CDR3 coding sequence is TGTGCCAGCAGCCAAGCGATGGGACAGGGAAGGCCCTACGAGCAGTACTTC. This translates into CASSQAMGQGRPYEQYF. The J gene is TRBJ2-7, the V gene TRBV14; TRBD1 matches 9 bases. Germline CDR1 is SGHDN and CDR2 is FVKESK. The CDR3 spans 17 residues. Trimming cost V 1 base and J 2 bases; bases outside gene matches: 9. Full variable domain (rest looked up from reference TRBV14 and TRBJ2-7): EAGVTQFPSHSVIEKGQTVTLRCDPISGHDNLYWYRRVMGKEIKFLLHFVKESKQDESGMPNNRFLAERTGGTYSTLKVQPAELEDSGVYFCASSQAMGQGRPYEQYFGPGTRLTVT.

J is TRBJ2-7 and V is TRBV5-1; 10 nucleotides agree with TRBD1. Trimming took 3 bases from V and 3 from J; bases not matched to a gene: 3. Germline CDR1 and CDR2: SGHRS and YFSETQ. The CDR3 length is 14 residues. The CDR3 spells CASSSRTGGYEQYF. CDR3 nucleotides: TGCGCCAGCAGCTCAAGGACAGGGGGCTACGAGCAGTACTTC.

J is TRBJ2-1 and V is TRBV5-5, with 10 nucleotides matching TRBD1. V trimming: 2 bases; J trimming: 7 bases; junction bases outside the gene matches: 6. The CDR3 runs 15 residues. The germline V gene has CDR1 SGHKS and CDR2 YYEKEE (reference sequence). The CDR3 spells CASSLLPGQGNEQFF. DNA of the CDR3: TGTGCCAGCAGCTTACTACCGGGACAGGGGAATGAGCAGTTCTTC. Using reference TRBV5-5 and TRBJ2-1 for the parts outside the CDR3, the full variable domain is DAGVTQSPTHLIKTRGQQVTLRCSPISGHKSVSWYQQVLGQGPQFIFQYYEKEERGRGNFPDRFSARQFPNYSSELNVNALLLGDSALYLCASSLLPGQGNEQFFGPGTRLTVL.

The chain combines TRBV29-1 with TRBJ2-7; maybe TRBD2 (7 bases). Trimming stripped 1 base from V and 0 bases from J, with 13 bases between. The germline gives CDR1 SQVTM, CDR2 ANQGSEA. The CDR3 loop spans 15 amino acids. The CDR3 loop is CSVEAEGGSSYEQYF. The DNA for the CDR3 is TGCAGCGTTGAAGCGGAGGGGGGGAGCTCCTACGAGCAGTACTTC.